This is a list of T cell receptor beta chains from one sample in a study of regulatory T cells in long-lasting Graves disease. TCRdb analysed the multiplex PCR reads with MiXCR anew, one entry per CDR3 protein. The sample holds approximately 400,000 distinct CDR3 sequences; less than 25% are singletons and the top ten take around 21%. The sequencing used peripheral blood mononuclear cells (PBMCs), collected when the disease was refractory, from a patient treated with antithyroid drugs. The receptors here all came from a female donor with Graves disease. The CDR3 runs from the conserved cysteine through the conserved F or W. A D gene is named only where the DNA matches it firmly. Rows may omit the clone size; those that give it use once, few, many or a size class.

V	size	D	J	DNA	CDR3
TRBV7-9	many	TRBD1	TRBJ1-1	TGTGCCAGCAGCCAGGGGGTATACACTGAAGCTTTCTTT	CASSQGVYTEAFF
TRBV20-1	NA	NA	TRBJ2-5	TGCAGTGCTAGTCGCGGGATCCAAGAGACCCAGTACTTC	CSASRGIQETQYF
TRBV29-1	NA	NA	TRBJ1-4	TGCAGCGTTGCCCGAGGGATCAATGAAAAACTGTTTTTT	CSVARGINEKLFF
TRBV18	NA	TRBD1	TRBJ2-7	TGTGCCAGCTCACCGGGACAGGGCCCTGGCGAGCAGTACTTC	CASSPGQGPGEQYF
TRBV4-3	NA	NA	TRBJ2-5	TGCGCCAGCAGCCAAGTCTGGGGGGGGCTAGCCGCTCAAGAGACCCAGTACTTC	CASSQVWGGLAAQETQYF
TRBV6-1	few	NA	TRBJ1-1	TGTGCCAGTCGAGTGGCGCTCGCGAACACTGAAGCTTTCTTT	CASRVALANTEAFF
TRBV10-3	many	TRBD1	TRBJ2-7	TGTGCCATCAGTGCCACTGCCGGGACAGGGATCGAGCAGTACTTC	CAISATAGTGIEQYF
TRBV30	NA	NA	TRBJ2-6	TGTGCCTGGAGTGGACTGCTCTCTGGGGCCAACGTCCTGACTTTC	CAWSGLLSGANVLTF
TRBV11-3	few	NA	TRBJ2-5	TGTGCCAGCGTCACCCGCCTAATGGACAGCCACCAAGAGACCCAGTACTTC	CASVTRLMDSHQETQYF
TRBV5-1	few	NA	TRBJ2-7	TGCGCCAGCAGCTTCGACACTAGCTACGAGCAGTACTTC	CASSFDTSYEQYF
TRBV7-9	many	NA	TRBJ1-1	TGTGCCAGCAGCTTTTCTGAGGACACTGAAGCTTTCTTT	CASSFSEDTEAFF
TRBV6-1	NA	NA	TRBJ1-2	TGTGCCAGCAGCTCAATCATTGGACGGAACTATGGCCACACCTTC	CASSSIIGRNYGHTF
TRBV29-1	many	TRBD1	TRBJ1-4	TGCAGCGTTAAAAGGGGGCTGGGTGAAAAACTGTTTTTT	CSVKRGLGEKLFF
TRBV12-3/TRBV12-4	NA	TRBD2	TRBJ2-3	TGTGCCAGCAGTTTAACCGGGAGGGTAAATACGCAGTATTTT	CASSLTGRVNTQYF
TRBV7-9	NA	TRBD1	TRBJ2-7	TGTGCCAGCAGCCCCAGGGAGGGACAGGGTTCTGGGTACGAGCAGTACTTC	CASSPREGQGSGYEQYF
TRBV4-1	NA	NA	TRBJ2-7	TGCGCCAGCAGCCAAGGACAGACCTACGAGCAGTACTTC	CASSQGQTYEQYF
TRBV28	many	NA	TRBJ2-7	TGTGCCAGCAGCACGAATACAGGTGGCGAGCAGTACTTC	CASSTNTGGEQYF
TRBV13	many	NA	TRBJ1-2	TGTGCCAGCAGCGACAGCACAGGAAGCTATGGCTACACCTTC	CASSDSTGSYGYTF
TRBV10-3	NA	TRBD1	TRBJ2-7	TGTGCCATCAGTGAGTCGGGGACAGGGGCCACCTACGAGCAGTACTTC	CAISESGTGATYEQYF
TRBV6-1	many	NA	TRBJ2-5	TGTGCCAGCAGTGATTGGGCAGTGCGTGAGACCCAGTACTTC	CASSDWAVRETQYF
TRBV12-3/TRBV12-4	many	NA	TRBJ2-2	TGTGCCAGCAAATTAAGCAGGGACACCGGGGAGCTGTTTTTT	CASKLSRDTGELFF
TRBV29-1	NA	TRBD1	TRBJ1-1	TGCAGCGGGGGACAGTTGAACACTGAAGCTTTCTTT	CSGGQLNTEAFF
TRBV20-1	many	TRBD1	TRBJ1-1	TGCAGTGCAACGACAGGGGTGAACACTGAAGCTTTCTTT	CSATTGVNTEAFF
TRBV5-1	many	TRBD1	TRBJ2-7	TGCGCCAGCAGCTTTCGGGACAGGGCCACCTACGAGCAGTACTTC	CASSFRDRATYEQYF
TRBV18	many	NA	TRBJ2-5	TGTGCCAGCTCACCATCCGGTTCAGGGGTGGTGACCCAGTACTTC	CASSPSGSGVVTQYF
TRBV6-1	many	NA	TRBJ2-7	TGTGCCAGCAGTCGGGACCTCGGAGGGGAGCAGTACTTC	CASSRDLGGEQYF
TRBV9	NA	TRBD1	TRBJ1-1	TGTGCCAGCAGCCTCGGGACAGGCAAGGGCACTGAAGCTTTCTTT	CASSLGTGKGTEAFF
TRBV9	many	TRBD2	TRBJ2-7	TGTGCCAGCAGCGTAGACGAGGGACTAGCCTATGACGAGCAGTACTTC	CASSVDEGLAYDEQYF
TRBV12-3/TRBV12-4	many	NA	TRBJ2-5	TGTGCCAGCAGTTTGGGGCGGGCCTACCAAGAGACCCAGTACTTC	CASSLGRAYQETQYF
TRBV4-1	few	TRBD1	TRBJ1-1	TGCGCCAGCAGCCCCAGGGGGGGATACACTGAAGCTTTCTTT	CASSPRGGYTEAFF
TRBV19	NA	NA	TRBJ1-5	TGTGCCAGTAGTACCCGGGGGGTACGCAATCAGCCCCAGCATTTT	CASSTRGVRNQPQHF
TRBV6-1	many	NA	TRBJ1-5	TGTGCCAGCAACAGAGGGAGGGGCAATCAGCCCCAGCATTTT	CASNRGRGNQPQHF
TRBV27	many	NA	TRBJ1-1	TGTGCCAGCAGTTTAGTCCCCGTGGGGAACACTGAAGCTTTCTTT	CASSLVPVGNTEAFF
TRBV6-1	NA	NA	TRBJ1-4	TGTGCCATCACCCCCGGACCGACAACTAATGAAAAACTGTTTTTT	CAITPGPTTNEKLFF
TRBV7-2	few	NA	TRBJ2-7	TGTGCCAGCAGCTTATCCTCAAGAACGGGGTCCTACGAGCAGTACTTC	CASSLSSRTGSYEQYF
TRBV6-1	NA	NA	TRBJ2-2	TGTGCCAGCATCTCAAAGGTGGCGGGTTTGCCCACCGGGGAGCTGTTTTTT	CASISKVAGLPTGELFF
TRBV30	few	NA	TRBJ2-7	TGTGCCTGGAGTGGGGGGCCAAAGGCTGACGAGCAGTACTTC	CAWSGGPKADEQYF
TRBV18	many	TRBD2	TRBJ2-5	TGTGCCAGCTCAGCACGTGGAGCGGGGGCGGAGACCCAGTACTTC	CASSARGAGAETQYF
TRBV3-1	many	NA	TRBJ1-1	TGTGCCAGCAGCCTCTCAATGACAGCCACTGAAGCTTTCTTT	CASSLSMTATEAFF
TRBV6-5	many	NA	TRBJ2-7	TGTGCCAGCAGTTACTCGATTCATAGCGGCCCCTACGAGCAGTACTTC	CASSYSIHSGPYEQYF
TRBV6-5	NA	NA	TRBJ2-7	TGTGCCAGCAGTTTGCATGATGGGGTGTCTCAGTACTTC	CASSLHDGVSQYF
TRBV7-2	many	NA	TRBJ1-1	TGTGCCAGCAGCTGGGCCGGACACAGTTTGAACACTGAAGCTTTCTTT	CASSWAGHSLNTEAFF
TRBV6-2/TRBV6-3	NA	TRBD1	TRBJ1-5	TGTGCCAGCAGGACGATAACAGGGGGCGTGGGTCAGCCCCAGCATTTT	CASRTITGGVGQPQHF
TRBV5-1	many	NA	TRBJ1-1	TGTGCCAGCAGCTTGGCGATCGGGCTGAACACTGAAGCTTTCTTT	CASSLAIGLNTEAFF
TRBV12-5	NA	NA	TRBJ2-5	TGTGCTAGTGGTTTGGCTGGGGGGCGACAAGAGACCCAGTACTTC	CASGLAGGRQETQYF